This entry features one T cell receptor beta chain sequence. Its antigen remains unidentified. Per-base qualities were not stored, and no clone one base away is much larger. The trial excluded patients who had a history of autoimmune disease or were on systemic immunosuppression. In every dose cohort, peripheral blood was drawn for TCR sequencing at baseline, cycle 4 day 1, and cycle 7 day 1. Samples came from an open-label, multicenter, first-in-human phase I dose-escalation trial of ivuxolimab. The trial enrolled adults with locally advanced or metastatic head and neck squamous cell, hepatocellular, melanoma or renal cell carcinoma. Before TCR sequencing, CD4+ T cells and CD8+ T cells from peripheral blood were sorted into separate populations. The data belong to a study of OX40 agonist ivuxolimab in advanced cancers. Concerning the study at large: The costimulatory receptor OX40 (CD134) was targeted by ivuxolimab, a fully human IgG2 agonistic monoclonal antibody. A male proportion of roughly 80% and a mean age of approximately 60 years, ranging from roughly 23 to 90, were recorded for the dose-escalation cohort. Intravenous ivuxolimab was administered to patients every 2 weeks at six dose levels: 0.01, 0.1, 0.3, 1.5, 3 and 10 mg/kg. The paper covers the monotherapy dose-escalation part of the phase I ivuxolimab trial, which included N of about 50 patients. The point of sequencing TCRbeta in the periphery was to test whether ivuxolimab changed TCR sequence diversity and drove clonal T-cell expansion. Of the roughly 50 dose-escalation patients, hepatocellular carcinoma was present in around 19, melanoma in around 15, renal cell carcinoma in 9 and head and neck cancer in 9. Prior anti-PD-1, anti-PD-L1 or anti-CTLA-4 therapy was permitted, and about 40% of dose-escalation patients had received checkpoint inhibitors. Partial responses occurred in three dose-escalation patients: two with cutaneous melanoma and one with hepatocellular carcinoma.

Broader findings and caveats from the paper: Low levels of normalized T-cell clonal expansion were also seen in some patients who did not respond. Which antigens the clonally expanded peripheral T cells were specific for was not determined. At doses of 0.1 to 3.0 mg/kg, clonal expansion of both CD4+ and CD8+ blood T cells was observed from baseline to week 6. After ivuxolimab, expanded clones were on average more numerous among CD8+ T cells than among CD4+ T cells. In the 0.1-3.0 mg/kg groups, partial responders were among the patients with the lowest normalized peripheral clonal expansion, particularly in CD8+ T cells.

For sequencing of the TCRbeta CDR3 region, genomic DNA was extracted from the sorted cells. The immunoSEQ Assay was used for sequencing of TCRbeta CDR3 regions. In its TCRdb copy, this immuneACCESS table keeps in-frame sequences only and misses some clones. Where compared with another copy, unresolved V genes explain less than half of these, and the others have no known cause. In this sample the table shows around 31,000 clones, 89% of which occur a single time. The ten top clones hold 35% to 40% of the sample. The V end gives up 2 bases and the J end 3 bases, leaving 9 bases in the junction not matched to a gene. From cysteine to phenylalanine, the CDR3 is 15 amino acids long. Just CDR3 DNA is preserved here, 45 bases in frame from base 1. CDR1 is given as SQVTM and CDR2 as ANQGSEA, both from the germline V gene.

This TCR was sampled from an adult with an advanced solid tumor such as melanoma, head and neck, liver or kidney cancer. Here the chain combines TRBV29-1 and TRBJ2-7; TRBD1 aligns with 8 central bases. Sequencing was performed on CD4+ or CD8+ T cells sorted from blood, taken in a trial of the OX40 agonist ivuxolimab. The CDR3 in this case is CSVETGTGVNYEQYF. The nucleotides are TGCAGCGTTGAAACCGGGACAGGAGTCAACTACGAGCAGTACTTC.